These 32 T cell receptor beta chains came from one sample sequenced in a study of blood T cell repertoires in COVID-19. The repertoire was sequenced with immunoSEQ multiplex PCR; TCRdb's copy has only in-frame clones and lacks some. The table records about 380,000 clones, roughly nine tenths of them present only once. Sequenced: peripheral blood. The source is a man in his forties or fifties with acute or convalescent COVID-19.

The chain has TRBV4-2 and TRBJ2-1, with TRBD2 matching 11 bases. V shed 4 bases, J shed 4 bases, and the junction held 6 bases outside the gene matches. The CDR3 spans 16 residues. Germline V gives CDR1 LGHNA, CDR2 YNFKEQ. The CDR3 region is CASSPFTSGRYNEQFF. In nucleotides, the CDR3 is TGTGCCAGCAGCCCTTTCACTAGCGGGAGATACAATGAGCAGTTCTTC.

This clone was seen just once. The J gene is TRBJ2-2, the V gene TRBV5-1; 9 bases align to TRBD1. V gave up 0 bases and J gave up 0 bases; unmatched junction bases: 3. The V gene's germline CDR1 is SGHRS and CDR2 YFSETQ. The length of the CDR3 is 17 residues. CDR3 sequence: CASSLARDRANTGELFF. CDR3 sequence (DNA): TGCGCCAGCAGCTTGGCGAGGGACAGGGCGAACACCGGGGAGCTGTTTTTT.

The chain recombines TRBV5-3 with TRBJ1-5, with TRBD1 as a possible D gene (5 bases). TRBV5-3 qualifies as an ORF whose function is uncertain. V shed 7 bases and J shed 4 bases, with 18 bases lying between them. The CDR3 has 15 residues. The DNA for the CDR3 is TGTGCCAGAGCTCCTGGGGCGGCGCGAAATCAGCCCCAGCATTTT. Encoded protein: CARAPGAARNQPQHF.

The gene calls are TRBV4-1 and TRBJ2-3, with D tentatively TRBD2 (7 bases). The V end lost 0 bases, the J end lost 2 bases, and 12 bases lay between the germline ends. Germline CDR1 and CDR2: MGHRA and YSYEKL. This CDR3 is 16 amino acids long. The CDR3, as DNA: TGCGCCAGCAGCCAAGAGGGAGCGGGACACACAGATACGCAGTATTTT. Translated: CASSQEGAGHTDTQYF.

The chain uses TRBV10-3 and TRBJ1-5; D ambiguous. CDR1 is ENHRY and CDR2 is SYGVKD in the germline V gene. Trimming removed 0 bases at V and 4 bases at J, with 13 bases between. The CDR3 runs to 16 residues. CDR3 in amino acids: CAISESIRRRNQPQHF. The CDR3 region has the DNA TGTGCCATCAGTGAGTCGATTCGCAGAAGAAATCAGCCCCAGCATTTT.

A note on this clone: The sample carries other DNA sequences with the same CDR3. The chain employs TRBV3-1 (or the pseudogene TRBV3-2) and TRBJ2-7, with D unclear. The CDR3 is made up of 12 amino acids. The V end lost 4 bases, the J end lost 0 bases, and 4 bases lay between the germline ends. From germline, CDR1 is LGHDT and CDR2 YNNKEL (reference sequence). The CDR3 DNA is TGTGCCAGCAGCCGCAGCTCCTACGAGCAGTACTTC. It translates to CASSRSSYEQYF.

The chain recombines TRBV4-1 with TRBJ2-5, with D tentatively TRBD2 (5 bases). Germline CDR1 MGHRA, CDR2 YSYEKL. The CDR3 covers 16 residues. V lost 0 bases to trimming and J lost 2 bases, with 13 bases between them. This chain's CDR3 is CASSQDGGRSQETQYF. For the CDR3, the DNA is TGCGCCAGCAGCCAAGATGGCGGGCGAAGTCAAGAGACCCAGTACTTC.

The J gene is TRBJ2-5, the V gene TRBV4-2, with D perhaps matching TRBD2 (6 bases). The CDR3 is 17 amino acids. V shed 1 base and J shed 0 bases, with 15 bases lying between them. Germline V gene lookup returns CDR1 LGHNA and CDR2 YNFKEQ. CDR3 loop: CASSQVGSGPNQETQYF. CDR3 coding DNA: TGTGCCAGCAGCCAAGTAGGGAGCGGGCCTAACCAAGAGACCCAGTACTTC.

The V and J genes are TRBV18 and TRBJ2-1, with a tentative D call TRBD2 (6 bases). The CDR3 sequence is 14 residues long. Germline-derived CDR1 and CDR2 are KGHSH and LQKENI. Trimming left V 0 bases short and J 8 bases short, with 11 bases between. The CDR3 reads CASSPPATRYEQFF. The CDR3 bases are TGTGCCAGCTCACCACCCGCGACTAGGTATGAGCAGTTCTTC.

As to this clone: In the same sample, other DNA sequences code for this CDR3. The CDR3 DNA reads TGCGCCAGCAGCTTAACAGGGGGTAACACTGAAGCTTTCTTT. This codes for CASSLTGGNTEAFF. The chain combines TRBV5-1 with TRBJ1-1, with 8 bases that match TRBD1. V gave up 2 bases and J gave up 2 bases; unmatched junction bases: 2. The CDR3 is 14 amino acids. The germline V gene has CDR1 SGHRS and CDR2 YFSETQ. Drawing the rest from reference TRBV5-1 and TRBJ1-1, the complete variable domain is KAGVTQTPRYLIKTRGQQVTLSCSPISGHRSVSWYQQTPGQGLQFLFEYFSETQRNKGNFPGRFSGRQFSNSRSEMNVSTLELGDSALYLCASSLTGGNTEAFFGQGTRLTVV.

The chain recombines TRBV4-3 with TRBJ2-1, with 8 bases fitting TRBD2. Trimming removed 1 base from V and 9 bases from J; junction bases left unmatched: 8. In germline, CDR1 is LGHNA, CDR2 YSLEER. CDR3 size: 15 residues. CDR3 in amino acids: CASSQASGGAVEQFF. CDR3 nucleotides: TGCGCCAGCAGCCAAGCCTCCGGGGGGGCCGTTGAGCAGTTCTTC.

The rearrangement links TRBV6-5 to TRBJ1-1; D may be TRBD1 (5 bases). Germline-derived CDR1 and CDR2 are MNHEY and SVGAGI. With 8 bases removed from V and 4 bases from J, the gap between germline ends came to 8 bases. The CDR3 loop spans 11 amino acids. CDR3 sequence (DNA): TGTGCCAGCCCCGGGGGCACTGAAGCTTTCTTT. It codes for CASPGGTEAFF.

The chain uses TRBV27 and TRBJ2-7; D possibly corresponds to TRBD1 (6 bases). Germline V CDR1 and CDR2: MNHEY, SMNVEV (reference sequence). Trimming removed 2 bases from V and 3 bases from J, with 11 bases in between. This CDR3 contains 14 residues. The chain's CDR3 is CASSLVGQNYEQYF. CDR3 bases: TGTGCCAGCAGTTTAGTAGGACAGAACTACGAGCAGTACTTC.

Regarding this clone: Other nucleotide sequences in the sample specify the same CDR3. The chain couples TRBV28 to TRBJ1-5; D is unclear. Trimming removed 6 bases at V and 4 bases at J, with 13 bases between. The CDR3 is 14 amino acids. Germline loops: CDR1 MDHEN, CDR2 SYDVKM. Here the CDR3 reads CASSLIVSNQPQHF. CDR3 bases: TGTGCCAGCAGCCTGATCGTCAGTAATCAGCCCCAGCATTTT.

This sequence joins TRBV7-3 and TRBJ2-1; 7 bases agree with TRBD2. Per germline, CDR1 SGHTA and CDR2 FQGTGA. The V and J ends lost 2 bases and 6 bases, in that order; junction bases with no gene match: 7. This CDR3 spans 15 amino acids. In DNA, the CDR3 is TGTGCCAGCAGCTTACCAGCGGGAAGCCCCAATGAGCAGTTCTTC. This gives the protein CASSLPAGSPNEQFF. The whole variable domain, filled in from reference TRBV7-3 and TRBJ2-1, reads GAGVSQTPSNKVTEKGKYVELRCDPISGHTALYWYRQSLGQGPEFLIYFQGTGAADDSGLPNDRFFAVRPEGSVSTLKIQRTERGDSAVYLCASSLPAGSPNEQFFGPGTRLTVL.

This clone was seen more than once but under ten times. The chain carries TRBV2 and TRBJ2-7, with D perhaps TRBD1 (6 bases). V was pared by 7 bases and J by 3 bases, with 16 bases between. Germline loops: CDR1 SNHLY, CDR2 FYNNEI. The CDR3 length is 14 residues. This CDR3 is CASTRGSQGYEQYF. The CDR3, as DNA: TGTGCCAGCACCCGAGGGTCACAGGGCTACGAGCAGTACTTC.

V and J are TRBV28 and TRBJ2-3; 8 positions match TRBD2. Germline trimming cut 8 bases from V and 1 base from J; bases unmatched to any gene: 5. Germline CDR1 and CDR2: MDHEN and SYDVKM. The CDR3 runs 14 residues. The CDR3 region has the DNA TGTGCCAGCGAAGCGGGAGTTGGCACAGATACGCAGTATTTT. Its translation: CASEAGVGTDTQYF.

Note on this clone: One junction end disagrees with the germline gene, perhaps due to a read error. This rearrangement joins TRBV14 to TRBJ2-2, with D possibly TRBD1 on 6 matching bases. This CDR3 has 15 residues. CDR1 and CDR2 from the germline V gene are SGHDN and FVKESK. CDR3: CASGHTEGDSGELFF. DNA for the CDR3: TGTGCCAGCGGCCACACCGAGGGGGATTCCGGGGAGCTGTTTTTT.

The chain carries TRBV4-2 and TRBJ2-3; D is uncertain. Germline-derived CDR1 and CDR2 are LGHNA and YNFKEQ. There are 12 residues in the CDR3. V shed 2 bases and J shed 5 bases, with 5 bases lying between them. The CDR3 sequence: CASSQSLDTQYF. For the CDR3, the DNA is TGTGCCAGCAGCCAAAGCCTAGATACGCAGTATTTT.

The CDR3 reads CASSQNGGQGSSYNEQFF. Here the CDR3 DNA reads TGTGCCAGCAGCCAAAACGGGGGACAGGGGAGCTCCTACAATGAGCAGTTCTTC. The V and J genes are TRBV21-1 and TRBJ2-1; TRBD1 is the table's D call, not checked against the DNA. TRBV21-1 is a listed pseudogene. CDR3 length: 18 amino acids.

This sequence joins TRBV6-1 and TRBJ1-1; D unclear. Germline-derived CDR1 and CDR2 are MNHNS and SASEGT. The CDR3 runs to 15 residues. V lost 1 base, J lost 0 bases, and 9 bases lay in between. CDR3 sequence: CASSEVREVNTEAFF. The CDR3 DNA sequence: TGTGCCAGCAGTGAAGTACGAGAGGTGAACACTGAAGCTTTCTTT.

J is TRBJ2-5 and V is TRBV28, with 7 bases fitting TRBD1. The length of the CDR3 is 14 residues. CDR1 is MDHEN and CDR2 is SYDVKM in the germline V gene. Trimming at V came to 5 bases and at J to 3 bases, leaving 6 bases not matched to a gene. As DNA, the CDR3 is TGTGCCAGCAGTACAATTACAGGGGAAGAGACCCAGTACTTC. Protein sequence: CASSTITGEETQYF.

The CDR3 DNA reads as TGTGCCAGCAGCCCAAGGACAGGGGGAAGCACAGATACGCAGTATTTT. This translates into CASSPRTGGSTDTQYF. V and J are TRBV7-3 and TRBJ2-3; 10 bases align to TRBD1. Losses at the gene ends were 5 bases for V and 0 bases for J; bases not matched to a gene: 5. The CDR3 consists of 16 residues. Germline lookup yields CDR1 SGHTA and CDR2 FQGTGA. Filled out from reference TRBV7-3 and TRBJ2-3, the complete variable domain reads GAGVSQTPSNKVTEKGKYVELRCDPISGHTALYWYRQSLGQGPEFLIYFQGTGAADDSGLPNDRFFAVRPEGSVSTLKIQRTERGDSAVYLCASSPRTGGSTDTQYFGPGTRLTVL.

As to this clone: One end of the junction varies from germline; a read error may be responsible. The CDR3 DNA is TGTGCCAGCAGCATAGACAGATCTAGCACAGATACGCAGTATTTT. This translates into CASSIDRSSTDTQYF. The rearrangement uses TRBV11-2 and TRBJ2-3; D possibly corresponds to TRBD1 (5 bases). Germline CDR1 SGHAT, CDR2 FQNNGV. The CDR3 is made up of 15 amino acids.

V is TRBV6-5 and J is TRBJ2-3; TRBD2 might be the D (5 bases). With 2 bases removed from V and 0 bases from J, the gap between germline ends came to 12 bases. The germline CDR1 and CDR2 sequences are MNHEY and SVGAGI. CDR3 length equals 16 residues. CDR3 region: CASSYKGARSTDTQYF. In DNA, the CDR3 is TGTGCCAGCAGTTACAAGGGAGCCCGAAGCACAGATACGCAGTATTTT.

The chain recombines TRBV27 with TRBJ1-2, with 7 bases lining up with TRBD1. The CDR3 has 14 residues. CDR1 is MNHEY, CDR2 SMNVEV, per germline (reference sequence). With 4 bases clipped from V and 5 bases from J, the junction kept 7 bases outside the gene matches. CDR3 sequence: CASSSIDRDYGYTF. The CDR3 nucleotides read TGTGCCAGCAGTTCAATTGACAGGGATTATGGCTACACCTTC.

Only a few counts were recorded for this clone. The chain couples TRBV6-6 to TRBJ1-1; a possible D gene is TRBD1 (5 bases). V lost 6 bases, J lost 5 bases, and 16 bases lay in between. Per the germline V gene, CDR1 is MNHNY and CDR2 is SVGAGI (reference sequence). This CDR3 region has 14 residues. The CDR3 here is CASSEWGRGTEAFF. DNA for the CDR3: TGTGCCAGCAGCGAGTGGGGTCGGGGGACTGAAGCTTTCTTT.

V and J are TRBV3-1 (or the pseudogene TRBV3-2) and TRBJ2-7; the D is unclear. From germline, CDR1 is LGHDT and CDR2 YNNKEL (reference sequence). Deletions cut 3 bases from V and 5 bases from J, with 14 bases between. This CDR3 is built from 14 residues. CDR3 residues: CASSQRHYGDEQYF. CDR3 bases: TGTGCCAGCAGCCAGCGGCATTATGGAGACGAGCAGTACTTC.

V gene TRBV11-2 combines with J gene TRBJ1-1; a weak D match, TRBD1 (5 bases). CDR1 SGHAT and CDR2 FQNNGV come from the germline V gene. The CDR3 has 15 residues. Between the trimmed V and J ends, which lost 2 bases and 4 bases, there was a span of 14 bases. The CDR3 DNA follows: TGTGCCAGCAGCTTACGGTACCGGGGGAGCACTGAAGCTTTCTTT. The encoded protein is CASSLRYRGSTEAFF.

The CDR3 spells CASSPGARDEKLFF. DNA of the CDR3: TGTGCCAGCTCACCAGGAGCAAGAGATGAAAAACTGTTTTTT. V usage is TRBV18 and J usage is TRBJ1-4; D ambiguous. The CDR3 spans 14 residues. The ends were cut back, 2 bases at V and 6 bases at J, with 10 bases in the middle. Per germline, CDR1 KGHSH and CDR2 LQKENI.

This clone was found once. The CDR3: CASSYSRNSPLHF. The CDR3 coding sequence is TGTGCCAGCAGTTACTCGAGGAATTCACCCCTCCACTTT. The V and J genes are TRBV6-5 and TRBJ1-6; D gene ambiguous. Trimming removed 0 bases from V and 7 bases from J, with 4 bases in between. From germline, CDR1 is MNHEY and CDR2 SVGAGI. CDR3 length equals 13 residues.

The chain is built from TRBV7-2 and TRBJ1-2; 7 nucleotides line up with TRBD1. The CDR3 is made up of 16 amino acids. Germline CDR1 and CDR2: SGHTA and FQGNSA. Trimming cost V 5 bases and J 5 bases; bases outside gene matches: 14. As DNA, the CDR3 is TGTGCCAGCAGCCCGGTGGGGTCGGACAGGACTTATGGCTACACCTTC. Translating it yields CASSPVGSDRTYGYTF.